This TCR beta chain derives from a study of blood T cells in healthy people across ages. The study's findings and limits: Per million T cells, TCR beta diversity dropped about linearly as age rose. Donors of long life had a larger count of naive CD4+ cells and greater diversity than aged donors.

The V and J ends lost 2 bases and 7 bases, in that order; junction bases with no gene match: 9. The CDR3 loop spans 16 amino acids. CDR1 is SGHDN and CDR2 is FVKESK in the germline V gene. Concerning this clonotype itself: The antigen remains unidentified.

Each individual donor underwent a draw of 8.5 to 10 milliliters of peripheral blood. For the second PCR, which ran for about 7 to 11 cycles, a sample-barcoded 5' primer and a J-beta primer mix were used. MiXCR, run by TCRdb on the 5' RACE reads, gives a single entry per CDR3 protein. The table lists about 900,000 distinct CDR3 sequences, approximately 65% of them singletons. The clonotype comes from a man between 25 and 39 years old in good health. This chain connects TRBV14 to TRBJ1-4; TRBD1 aligns across 8 bases. Sequences were obtained from blood. The DNA for the CDR3 is TGTGCCAGCAGCCAACGACAGGGGTGGAGAAGTGAAAAACTGTTTTTT. This codes for CASSQRQGWRSEKLFF.